This T cell receptor beta chain was found in a study of cytomegalovirus exposure and HLA in healthy donors. The length of the CDR3 is 16 residues. V was shortened by 4 bases and J by 1 base, with 17 bases between the two germline ends. Germline CDR1 and CDR2: WNHNN and SYGVQD (reference sequence). With regard to this clone: Its antigen is still unknown.

General study points: Confirmation in vitro established that a few CMV-associated chains were specific for CMV antigens.

Sequencing was performed with immunoSEQ multiplex PCR; in TCRdb, only in-frame clones are kept and a portion is missing. In the table there are 150,000 to 200,000 clones, 89% of which are singletons. Sequencing was carried out using PBMCs. V gene TRBV10-1 combines with J gene TRBJ2-7, with D tentatively TRBD1 (6 bases). The clonotype originates from a woman aged 18-29 years in good health and CMV-seropositive. CDR3 amino acids: CASSAASGAPSYEQYF. DNA for the CDR3: TGCGCCAGCAGTGCAGCCTCAGGGGCCCCTTCCTACGAGCAGTACTTC.